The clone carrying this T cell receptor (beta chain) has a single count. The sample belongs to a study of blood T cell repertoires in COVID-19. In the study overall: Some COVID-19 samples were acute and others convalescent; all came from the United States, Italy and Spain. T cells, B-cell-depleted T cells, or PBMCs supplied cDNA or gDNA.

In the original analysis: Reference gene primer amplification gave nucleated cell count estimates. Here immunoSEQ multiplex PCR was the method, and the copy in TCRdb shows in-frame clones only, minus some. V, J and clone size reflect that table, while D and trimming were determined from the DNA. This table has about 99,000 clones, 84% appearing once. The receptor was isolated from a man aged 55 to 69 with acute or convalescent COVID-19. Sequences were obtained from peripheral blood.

The CDR3 protein is CASSKTLAGSTYNEQFF. The DNA of the CDR3 is TGTGCCAGCAGCAAGACACTAGCGGGATCCACCTACAATGAGCAGTTCTTC. The gene calls are TRBV21-1 and TRBJ2-1; TRBD2 is taken as the D call from the table, unchecked against the DNA. TRBV21-1 counts as a pseudogene. This CDR3 is 17 amino acids long.